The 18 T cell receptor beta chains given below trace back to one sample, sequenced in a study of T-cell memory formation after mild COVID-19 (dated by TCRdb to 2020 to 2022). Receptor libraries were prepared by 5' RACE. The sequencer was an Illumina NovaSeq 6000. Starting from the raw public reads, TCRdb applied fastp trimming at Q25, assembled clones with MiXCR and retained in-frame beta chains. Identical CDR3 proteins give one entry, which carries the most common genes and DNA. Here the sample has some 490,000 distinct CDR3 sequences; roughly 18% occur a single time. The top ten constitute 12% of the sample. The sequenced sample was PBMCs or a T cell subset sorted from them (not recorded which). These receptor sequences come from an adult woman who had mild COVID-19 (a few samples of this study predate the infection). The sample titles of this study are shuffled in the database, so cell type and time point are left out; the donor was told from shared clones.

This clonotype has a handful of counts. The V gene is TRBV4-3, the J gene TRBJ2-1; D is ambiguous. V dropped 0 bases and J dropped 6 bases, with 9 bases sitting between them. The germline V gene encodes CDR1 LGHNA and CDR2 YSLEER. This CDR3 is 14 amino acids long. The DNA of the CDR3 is TGCGCCAGCAGCCAAGAAGCTAGGGTCAATGAGCAGTTCTTC. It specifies CASSQEARVNEQFF.

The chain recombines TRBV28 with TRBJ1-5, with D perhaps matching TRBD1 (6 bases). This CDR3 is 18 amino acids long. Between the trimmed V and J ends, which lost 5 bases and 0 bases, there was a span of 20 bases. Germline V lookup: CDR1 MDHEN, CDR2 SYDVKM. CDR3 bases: TGTGCCAGCAGTGAAGGGGGGACGAGGCTGTTTAGCAATCAGCCCCAGCATTTT. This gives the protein CASSEGGTRLFSNQPQHF.

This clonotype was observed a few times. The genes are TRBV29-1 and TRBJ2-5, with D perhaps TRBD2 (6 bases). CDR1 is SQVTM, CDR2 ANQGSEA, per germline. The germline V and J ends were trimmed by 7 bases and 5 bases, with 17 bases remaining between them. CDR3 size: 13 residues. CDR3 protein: CSARDSWGETQYF. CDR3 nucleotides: TGCAGCGCCCGGGACTCCTGGGGGGAGACCCAGTACTTC.

CDR3 loop: CASSEGHSEQYF. CDR3 in DNA: TGTGCCAGCAGTGAAGGTCACAGCGAGCAGTACTTC. This chain uses TRBV2 with TRBJ2-7; no firm D call. This CDR3 has 12 residues. CDR1 is SNHLY, CDR2 FYNNEI, per germline. V was pared by 1 base and J by 6 bases, with 7 bases between.

This CDR3 is CASSLSGTLTRRAYEQYF. The CDR3 DNA follows: TGTGCCAGCAGTTTATCCGGGACACTCACCCGCCGGGCCTACGAGCAGTACTTC. This sequence joins TRBV12-3 or TRBV12-4 and TRBJ2-7; the D gene is possibly TRBD1 (6 bases). This CDR3 is 18 amino acids long. V was clipped by 2 bases and J by 2 bases, with 22 bases between them.

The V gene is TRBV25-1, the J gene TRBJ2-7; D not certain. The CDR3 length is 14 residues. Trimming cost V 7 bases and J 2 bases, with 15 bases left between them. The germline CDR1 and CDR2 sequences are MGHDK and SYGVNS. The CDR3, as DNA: TGTGCCAGCACCGCGACAAGTCGGGCCTACGAGCAGTACTTC. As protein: CASTATSRAYEQYF.

CDR3 DNA: TGTGCCAGCAGTTGGGGGGGGAACACCGGGGAGCTGTTTTTT. This codes for CASSWGGNTGELFF. The chain is built from TRBV27 and TRBJ2-2; 7 nucleotides agree with TRBD2. After removal of 4 bases from V and 1 base from J, the junction contained 0 bases not matched to a gene. The CDR3 has 14 residues. The germline V gene has CDR1 MNHEY and CDR2 SMNVEV (reference sequence).

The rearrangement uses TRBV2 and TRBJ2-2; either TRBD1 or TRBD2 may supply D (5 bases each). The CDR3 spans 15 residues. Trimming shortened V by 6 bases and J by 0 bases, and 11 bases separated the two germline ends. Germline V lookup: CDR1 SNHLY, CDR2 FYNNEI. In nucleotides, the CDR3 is TGTGCCAGCAGGGGGACGGACGCGAACACCGGGGAGCTGTTTTTT. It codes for CASRGTDANTGELFF.

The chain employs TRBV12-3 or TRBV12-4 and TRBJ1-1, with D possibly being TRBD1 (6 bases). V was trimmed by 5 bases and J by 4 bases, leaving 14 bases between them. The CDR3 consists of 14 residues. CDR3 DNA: TGTGCCAGCAGTGTCGATGGGGGCGGCACTGAAGCTTTCTTT. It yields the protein CASSVDGGGTEAFF.

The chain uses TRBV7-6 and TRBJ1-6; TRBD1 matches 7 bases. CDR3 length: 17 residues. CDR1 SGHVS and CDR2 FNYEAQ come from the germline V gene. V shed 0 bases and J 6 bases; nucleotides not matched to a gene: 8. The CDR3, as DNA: TGTGCCAGCAGCTTAGCTTACTCGGGACAGTCTAATTCACCCCTCCACTTT. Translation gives CASSLAYSGQSNSPLHF.

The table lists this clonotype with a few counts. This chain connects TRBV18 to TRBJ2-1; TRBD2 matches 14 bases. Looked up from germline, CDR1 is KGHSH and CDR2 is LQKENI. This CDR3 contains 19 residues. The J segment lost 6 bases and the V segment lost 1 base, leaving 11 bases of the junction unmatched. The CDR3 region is CASSPLPGLAGDVPNEQFF. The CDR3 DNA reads TGTGCCAGCTCACCACTCCCGGGACTAGCGGGAGATGTCCCCAATGAGCAGTTCTTC.

CDR3 amino acids: CSVEDGAGYEQYF. CDR3 DNA sequence: TGCAGCGTTGAGGATGGGGCAGGATACGAGCAGTACTTC. The J gene is TRBJ2-7, the V gene TRBV29-1, with a weak D call TRBD1 (5 bases). Germline V lookup: CDR1 SQVTM, CDR2 ANQGSEA. V gave up 3 bases and J gave up 4 bases, with 13 bases separating them. The CDR3 extends over 13 amino acids.

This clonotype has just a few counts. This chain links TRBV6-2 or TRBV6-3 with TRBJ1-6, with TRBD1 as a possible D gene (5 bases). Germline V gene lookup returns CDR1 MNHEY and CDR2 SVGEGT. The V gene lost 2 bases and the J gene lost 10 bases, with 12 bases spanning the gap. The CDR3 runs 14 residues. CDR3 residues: CASSYRGEGSPLHF. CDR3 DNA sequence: TGTGCCAGCAGTTACAGGGGAGAAGGATCACCCCTCCACTTT.

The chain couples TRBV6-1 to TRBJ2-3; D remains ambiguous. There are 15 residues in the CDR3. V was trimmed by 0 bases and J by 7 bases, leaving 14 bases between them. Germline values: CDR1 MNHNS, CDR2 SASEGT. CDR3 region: CASSEAPSAQNTQYF. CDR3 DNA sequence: TGTGCCAGCAGTGAAGCGCCCTCTGCACAGAATACGCAGTATTTT.

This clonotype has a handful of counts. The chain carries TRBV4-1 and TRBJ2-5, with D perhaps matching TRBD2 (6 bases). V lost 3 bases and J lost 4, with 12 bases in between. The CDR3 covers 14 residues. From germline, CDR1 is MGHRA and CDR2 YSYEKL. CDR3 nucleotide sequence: TGCGCCAGCAGCCACATCGGGACTTTAGAGACCCAGTACTTC. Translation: CASSHIGTLETQYF.

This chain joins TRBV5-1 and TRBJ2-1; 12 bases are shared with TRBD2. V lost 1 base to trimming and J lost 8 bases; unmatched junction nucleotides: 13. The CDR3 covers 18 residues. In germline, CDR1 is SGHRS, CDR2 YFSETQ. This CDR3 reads CASSLPLISRLAGDEQFF. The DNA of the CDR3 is TGCGCCAGCAGCTTGCCCCTCATTAGTCGACTAGCGGGGGATGAGCAGTTCTTC.

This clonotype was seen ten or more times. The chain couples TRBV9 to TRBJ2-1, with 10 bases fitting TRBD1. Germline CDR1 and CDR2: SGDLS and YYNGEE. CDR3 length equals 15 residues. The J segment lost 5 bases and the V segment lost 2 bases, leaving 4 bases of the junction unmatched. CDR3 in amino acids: CASSVPGTGDNEQFF. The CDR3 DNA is TGTGCCAGCAGCGTGCCCGGGACAGGGGACAATGAGCAGTTCTTC. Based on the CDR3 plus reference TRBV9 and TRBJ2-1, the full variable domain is DSGVTQTPKHLITATGQRVTLRCSPRSGDLSVYWYQQSLDQGLQFLIQYYNGEERAKGNILERFSAQQFPDLHSELNLSSLELGDSALYFCASSVPGTGDNEQFFGPGTRLTVL.

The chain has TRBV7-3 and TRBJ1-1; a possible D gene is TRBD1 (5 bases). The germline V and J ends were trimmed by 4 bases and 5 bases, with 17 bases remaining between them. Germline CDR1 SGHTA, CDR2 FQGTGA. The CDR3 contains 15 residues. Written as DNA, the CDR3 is TGTGCCAGCAGCTCGGGGCAGGTCGGAATGACTGAAGCTTTCTTT. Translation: CASSSGQVGMTEAFF.